The entry below describes one TCR beta chain. The data belong to a study of shared clonotypes between healthy human individuals. This table comes from immunoSEQ multiplex PCR, and its TCRdb copy is limited to in-frame clones, with some not included. The data contain 2 million to 2.5 million clones, roughly 90% of them singletons. This CDR3 contains 15 residues. The V gene lost 1 base and the J gene lost 1 base, with 7 bases spanning the gap. The germline V gene encodes CDR1 SGHTA and CDR2 FQGNSA. The sequenced sample was naive CD4+ T cells from PBMCs. Subset here: CD45RA+ positively selected. The TCR comes from a young man in good health. Some clones in this sample may be carry-over from other donors' samples. The chain employs TRBV7-2 and TRBJ2-2; no clear D. For the CDR3, the DNA is TGTGCCAGCAGCTTAGGGCCGCGGAACACCGGGGAGCTGTTTTTT. Translated: CASSLGPRNTGELFF.